This TCR beta chain was recorded in a study of CD4 T cells in relation to SARS-CoV-2 and coronaviruses. Study information: Crossreactive spike epitopes shared across donors were mapped to their HLA restriction.

Germline CDR1 SGHRS, CDR2 YFSETQ. This CDR3 spans 14 amino acids. Trimming removed 4 bases from V and 6 bases from J; junction bases left unmatched: 5. The unexposed donors gave CD4+ T cells in about 2011-2018, prior to COVID-19. CD4+ T cells were isolated from the cells after about nine days of culture. In the case of this clone: The antigen remains undetermined.

Profiled with immunoSEQ multiplex PCR; TCRdb holds only in-frame clones, not every one. The sample consists of 21,000 or so clones, less than 85% of them appearing once. The receptor comes from a human donor in good health. Sequenced: CD4+ T cells from PBMCs, cultured in vitro. V gene TRBV5-1 combines with J gene TRBJ1-4, with 8 bases lining up with TRBD1. Here the CDR3 reads CASSEQGEHEKLFF. The CDR3 DNA reads TGCGCCAGCAGCGAACAGGGGGAGCATGAAAAACTGTTTTTT.